These 17 T cell receptor beta chains share one sample of origin, sequenced in a study of blood T cell repertoires in COVID-19. Profiled with immunoSEQ multiplex PCR; TCRdb holds only in-frame clones, not every one. The table lists some 170,000 clones, over 70% of them singletons. Source material: peripheral blood. These receptors all stem from a woman older than 75 with active or convalescent COVID-19.

The chain has TRBV30 and TRBJ1-6; 8 bases are a match to TRBD1. Trimming cost V 0 bases and J 9 bases; bases outside gene matches: 7. Germline V CDR1 and CDR2: GTSNPN, SVGIG (reference sequence). The CDR3 extends over 15 amino acids. CDR3 DNA: TGTGCCTGGAGTGTACAGCAGGGGGCTAGTTCACCCCTCCACTTT. Translated: CAWSVQQGASSPLHF.

The chain is built from TRBV19 and TRBJ1-6; D not resolved. The CDR3 contains 13 residues. V lost 6 bases to trimming and J lost 9 bases, with 12 bases between them. CDR1 is LNHDA, CDR2 SQIVND, per germline (reference sequence). The DNA for the CDR3 is TGTGCCAGTAGAACGGGTATTAGTTCACCCCTCCACTTT. This translates into CASRTGISSPLHF.

The V call is TRBV7-3, the J call TRBJ2-1; D is uncertain. V was trimmed by 5 bases and J by 7 bases, leaving 21 bases between them. Germline lookup yields CDR1 SGHTA and CDR2 FQGTGA. The length of the CDR3 is 16 residues. CDR3 protein: CASSPRAAGFLNEQFF. The CDR3 nucleotides are TGTGCCAGCAGCCCTCGCGCCGCCGGGTTTTTGAATGAGCAGTTCTTC.

This rearrangement joins TRBV11-2 to TRBJ2-7; 8 positions agree with TRBD1. This CDR3 is built from 14 residues. Per the germline V gene, CDR1 is SGHAT and CDR2 is FQNNGV. The V gene end was trimmed by 6 bases and the J gene end by 6 bases; junction bases not matched to a gene: 10. The CDR3 nucleotides read TGTGCCAGCAGTTGGGGGACAGGCCCTCTCGAGCAGTACTTC. It codes for CASSWGTGPLEQYF.

This clone was detected only once. The rearrangement links TRBV30 to TRBJ2-7, with 8 nucleotides matching TRBD1. The CDR3 spans 14 residues. The ends lost 1 base at V and 6 bases at J; junction bases unmatched: 8. Germline V gene sequence: CDR1 GTSNPN, CDR2 SVGIG (reference sequence). CDR3 region: CAWSGGRGLAEQYF. Written as DNA, the CDR3 is TGTGCCTGGAGTGGGGGCAGGGGGCTTGCCGAGCAGTACTTC.

As DNA, the CDR3 is TGTGCCAGCTCCACCCAACCGGGACAGAGACGAAAGTACACTGAAGCTTTCTTT. Its translation: CASSTQPGQRRKYTEAFF. This chain connects TRBV19 to TRBJ1-1; 7 positions match TRBD1. This CDR3 region has 18 residues. Germline V gene data show CDR1 as LNHDA and CDR2 as SQIVND (reference sequence). V gave up 9 bases and J gave up 3 bases; unmatched junction bases: 22.

This clone was seen a single time. The rearrangement joins TRBV6-5 to TRBJ1-5, with a tentative D call TRBD1 (5 bases). The CDR3 length is 13 residues. Germline V CDR1 and CDR2: MNHEY, SVGAGI. The germline V and J ends were trimmed by 7 bases and 0 bases, with 7 bases remaining between them. The chain's CDR3 is CASTQGSNQPQHF. The CDR3 region has the DNA TGTGCCAGCACTCAGGGTAGCAATCAGCCCCAGCATTTT.

This rearrangement joins TRBV4-3 to TRBJ1-3; tentative D call: TRBD1 (5 bases). This CDR3 is 15 amino acids long. Germline V gene lookup returns CDR1 LGHNA and CDR2 YSLEER. The V and J ends lost 0 bases and 4 bases respectively, with 10 bases between them. CDR3 loop: CASSQEEGVGNTIYF. CDR3 coding DNA: TGCGCCAGCAGCCAAGAGGAAGGGGTCGGAAACACCATATATTTT.

The V call is TRBV7-9, the J call TRBJ1-2, with a tentative D call TRBD1 (6 bases). CDR3 size: 16 residues. Germline CDR1 SEHNR, CDR2 FQNEAQ (reference sequence). V was trimmed by 4 bases and J by 4 bases, leaving 19 bases between them. The CDR3: CASSSDRHSSSYGYTF. The CDR3, as DNA: TGTGCCAGCAGCTCAGACAGGCACTCTTCCTCCTATGGCTACACCTTC.

The chain employs TRBV25-1 and TRBJ1-2; D possibly corresponds to TRBD1 (5 bases). The CDR3 runs to 12 residues. Germline lookup yields CDR1 MGHDK and CDR2 SYGVNS. V dropped 4 bases and J dropped 2 bases, with 5 bases sitting between them. CDR3 region: CASSAGNYGYTF. The CDR3 DNA is TGTGCCAGCAGTGCAGGGAACTATGGCTACACCTTC.

A note on this clone: Relative to the germline gene, one junction end is altered; a read error may explain this. V is TRBV6-1 and J is TRBJ1-1; 7 positions agree with TRBD1. Germline-derived CDR1 and CDR2 are MNHNS and SASEGT. The CDR3 sequence is 13 residues long. The CDR3 here is CASRETGYTEAFF. The CDR3 DNA sequence: TGTGCCAGCCGTGAGACAGGGTACACTGAAGCTTTCTTT.

The gene calls are TRBV6-5 and TRBJ2-3, with D unclear. V lost 0 bases, J lost 1 base, and 11 bases lay in between. Germline V gene lookup returns CDR1 MNHEY and CDR2 SVGAGI. This CDR3 comprises 16 residues. In DNA form, the CDR3 reads TGTGCCAGCAGTTACTCAGGAGTGGTGGGCACAGATACGCAGTATTTT. This gives the protein CASSYSGVVGTDTQYF.

The rearrangement joins TRBV25-1 to TRBJ1-5; no clear D gene. Germline CDR1 MGHDK, CDR2 SYGVNS. V was trimmed by 1 base and J by 2 bases, leaving 6 bases between them. The CDR3 runs 14 residues. In nucleotides, the CDR3 is TGTGCCAGCAGTGAATCTCGGGGCAATCAGCCCCAGCATTTT. This gives the protein CASSESRGNQPQHF.

V is TRBV27 and J is TRBJ2-7; possible D gene TRBD2, 5 bases. This CDR3 contains 14 residues. Deletions cut 5 bases from V and 2 bases from J, with 13 bases between. Germline V gene lookup returns CDR1 MNHEY and CDR2 SMNVEV (reference sequence). CDR3 in DNA: TGTGCCAGCAGTGCCGTCCGGGAAACCTACGAGCAGTACTTC. Its protein product is CASSAVRETYEQYF.

This clone has only one observation. This chain joins TRBV6-5 and TRBJ1-1, with TRBD1 as a possible D gene (5 bases). Germline V gene sequence: CDR1 MNHEY, CDR2 SVGAGI. CDR3 length: 16 amino acids. Trimming took off 2 bases at V and 1 base at J, with 14 bases between the two ends. The CDR3 region has the DNA TGTGCCAGCAGTTACGGGGGGTGGCAGAGGAACACTGAAGCTTTCTTT. As protein: CASSYGGWQRNTEAFF.

For the CDR3, the DNA is TGTGCCAGCAGCCCACGACAGGGTTCCTTATACTATGGCTACACCTTC. This codes for CASSPRQGSLYYGYTF. The chain combines TRBV13 with TRBJ1-2; 7 positions agree with TRBD1. This CDR3 is 16 amino acids long. After removal of 5 bases from V and 3 bases from J, the junction contained 12 bases not matched to a gene. The germline V gene encodes CDR1 PRHDT and CDR2 FYEKMQ (reference sequence).

This clone was counted between two and nine times. The chain uses TRBV19 and TRBJ1-5; 8 nucleotides align to TRBD1. V lost 4 bases and J lost 6; bases outside the gene matches: 8. The CDR3 length is 15 residues. CDR1 LNHDA and CDR2 SQIVND come from the germline V gene (reference sequence). The CDR3 here is CASSRGTGQGQPQHF. CDR3 nucleotides: TGTGCCAGTAGTAGGGGGACAGGTCAGGGTCAGCCCCAGCATTTT.